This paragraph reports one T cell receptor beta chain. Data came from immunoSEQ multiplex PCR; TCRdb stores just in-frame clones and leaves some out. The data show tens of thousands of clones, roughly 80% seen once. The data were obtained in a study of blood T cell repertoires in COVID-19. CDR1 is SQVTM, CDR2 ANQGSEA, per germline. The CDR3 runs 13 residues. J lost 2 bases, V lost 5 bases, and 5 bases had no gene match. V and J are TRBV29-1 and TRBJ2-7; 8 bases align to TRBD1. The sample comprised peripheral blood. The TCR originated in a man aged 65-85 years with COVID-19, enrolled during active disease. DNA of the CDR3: TGCAGCGTTCAAACAGGGGGACCCTACGAGCAGTACTTC. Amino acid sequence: CSVQTGGPYEQYF.